The 9 T cell receptor beta chains presented below share a single source sample, sequenced in a study of T cells after yellow fever vaccination. TCRdb ran MiXCR on the 5' RACE reads and lists one entry per CDR3 protein. The sample holds about 230,000 distinct CDR3 sequences; 6.5% to 7.5% are singletons and the top ten take 1% to 1.2%. Sample: CD4+ T cells sorted from PBMCs, taken on the day of the yellow fever booster vaccination. These receptors were taken from a man aged 25-40 years who received the YFV17D yellow fever vaccine.

This clonotype was detected only a few times. V usage is TRBV15 and J usage is TRBJ1-5, with TRBD1 matching 7 bases. The length of the CDR3 is 15 residues. Per germline, CDR1 LNHNV and CDR2 YYDKDF (reference sequence). V was clipped by 1 base and J by 3 bases; unmatched bases: 3. CDR3 coding DNA: TGTGCCACCAGCAGAGCGGGACAGTTCAATCAGCCCCAGCATTTT. Residues: CATSRAGQFNQPQHF.

This chain joins TRBV7-2 and TRBJ2-3; 10 bases are shared with TRBD1. CDR1 and CDR2 (germline): SGHTA, FQGNSA. CDR3 length equals 15 residues. V shed 6 bases, J shed 1 base, and the junction held 4 bases outside the gene matches. The CDR3 DNA reads as TGTGCCAGCAGGGGGGGACAGGGGCGCACAGATACGCAGTATTTT. Protein product: CASRGGQGRTDTQYF.

The sample holds many counts of this clonotype. CDR3 nucleotides: TGTGCCAGCAGTAACCCCAGACAGAGCTCCTACGAGCAGTACTTC. Its protein is CASSNPRQSSYEQYF. V usage is TRBV27 and J usage is TRBJ2-7; possibly TRBD1 for D (5 bases). CDR3 length: 15 amino acids. Between the trimmed V and J ends, which lost 5 bases and 0 bases, there was a span of 14 bases. Germline V gives CDR1 MNHEY, CDR2 SMNVEV (reference sequence).

This clonotype was seen only a few times. The genes are TRBV12-3 or TRBV12-4 and TRBJ2-7; 9 positions match TRBD1. CDR3 length: 16 residues. After removal of 3 bases from V and 2 bases from J, the junction contained 8 bases not matched to a gene. In DNA, the CDR3 is TGTGCCAGCAGTTTGGCGGGGACAGGGATTACCTACGAGCAGTACTTC. Residues: CASSLAGTGITYEQYF.

This clonotype was counted many times. V and J are TRBV27 and TRBJ2-2, with 12 bases aligning to TRBD2. The CDR3 runs 19 residues. The J segment lost 1 base and the V segment lost 7 bases, leaving 13 bases of the junction unmatched. Germline V lookup: CDR1 MNHEY, CDR2 SMNVEV (reference sequence). CDR3 nucleotides: TGTGCCAGCACTTCTTCCAAGGGACTAGCGGGCTGGAACACCGGGGAGCTGTTTTTT. Translating gives CASTSSKGLAGWNTGELFF.

This chain uses TRBV6-1 with TRBJ1-6, with D possibly being TRBD1 (5 bases). CDR3 length equals 16 residues. Trimming removed 6 bases from V and 12 bases from J, with 24 bases in between. Germline V gene sequence: CDR1 MNHNS, CDR2 SASEGT. Here the CDR3 DNA reads TGTGCCAGCAGGGGGGGATGGGTGTCGTATTCGGGACCCCTCCACTTT. This translates into CASRGGWVSYSGPLHF.

This clonotype came up a few times. The chain combines TRBV20-1 with TRBJ2-3, with D possibly matching TRBD1 (7 bases). CDR3 size: 16 residues. Germline V lookup: CDR1 DFQATT, CDR2 SNEGSKA (reference sequence). Trimming shortened V by 4 bases and J by 1 base, and 18 bases separated the two germline ends. The CDR3 reads CSAIPGGGFGTDTQYF. The CDR3 nucleotides are TGCAGTGCTATTCCAGGGGGAGGTTTTGGCACAGATACGCAGTATTTT.

There are a few counts of this clonotype. The genes are TRBV5-1 and TRBJ2-5; TRBD2 might be the D (6 bases). From germline, CDR1 is SGHRS and CDR2 YFSETQ. Trimming left V 3 bases short and J 5 bases short, with 14 bases between. The CDR3 has 14 residues. The CDR3 region is CASSYGTPRETQYF. The DNA for the CDR3 is TGCGCCAGCAGCTACGGGACTCCCCGCGAGACCCAGTACTTC.

The chain carries TRBV7-2 and TRBJ2-3; 10 positions agree with TRBD2. The CDR3 has 15 amino acids. Germline CDR1 and CDR2: SGHTA and FQGNSA. V lost 6 bases, J lost 2 bases, and 5 bases stayed unmatched. CDR3 sequence (DNA): TGTGCCAGCAGTTTTCTAGCGGGGGCCACAGATACGCAGTATTTT. The encoded protein is CASSFLAGATDTQYF. Using reference TRBV7-2 and TRBJ2-3 for the parts outside the CDR3, the full variable domain is GAGVSQSPSNKVTEKGKDVELRCDPISGHTALYWYRQSLGQGLEFLIYFQGNSAPDKSGLPSDRFSAERTGGSVSTLTIQRTQQEDSAVYLCASSFLAGATDTQYFGPGTRLTVL.